The source of this T cell receptor (beta chain) is a study of blood T cells in healthy people across ages. Germline CDR1 and CDR2: MGHRA and YSYEKL. Trimming pared 5 bases from V and 0 bases from J, leaving 11 bases between. The CDR3 sequence is 14 residues long. It was with a sample-barcoded 5' primer and a J-beta primer mix that a second PCR of about 6 to 12 cycles was run. MiXCR was run by TCRdb on the 5' RACE reads, yielding one entry per CDR3 protein. The sample carries about 1.4 million distinct CDR3 sequences, roughly 59% recorded once. Study-level results: What prevented conclusive comparison of naive and antigen-experienced cells was that PBMCs were unsorted.

This clonotype showed up just a few times. The target antigen is unknown. Sequencing was carried out using blood. The genes are TRBV4-1 and TRBJ2-7, with D hard to call. The sequence derives from a man aged 18 to 29 in good health. The chain's CDR3 is CASSDPRSSYEQYF. CDR3 coding DNA: TGCGCCAGCAGCGACCCAAGGAGCTCCTACGAGCAGTACTTC.